These 6 T cell receptor beta chains share one sample of origin, sequenced in a study of blood T cell repertoires in COVID-19 (dated by TCRdb to about 2020). Library construction relied on the immunoSEQ multiplex PCR assay. TCRdb mirrors the immuneACCESS table, restricted to in-frame sequences. Some clones are absent from its copies; in checked studies, under half trace to an unresolved V gene, and the reason for the others is unknown. The sample data list roughly 250,000 clones, and 91% of these were observed just once. 1.2% of the sample rests with the top ten. Sequencing used PBMCs or T cells enriched from blood (not recorded which). The receptors here all came from a human donor in a cohort exposed to, infected with or recovered from COVID-19 (not recorded which). The donor label of this sample is uncertain.

This sequence joins TRBV24-1 and TRBJ2-7, with D perhaps matching TRBD1 (6 bases). CDR3 length: 16 amino acids. Germline values: CDR1 KGHDR, CDR2 SFDVKD. The V gene lost 3 bases and the J gene lost 6 bases, with 20 bases spanning the gap. The CDR3 DNA reads TGTGCCACCAGTGATCCGAAACAGGGAGATATGGGCGAGCAGTACTTC. This encodes CATSDPKQGDMGEQYF.

The chain carries TRBV9 and TRBJ2-3; 7 bases agree with TRBD2. Germline values: CDR1 SGDLS, CDR2 YYNGEE. The CDR3 totals 18 residues. V shed 2 bases and J 0 bases; nucleotides not matched to a gene: 12. DNA of the CDR3: TGTGCCAGCAGCGTCCTCTCGGAAGCTAGCGGAAGCACAGATACGCAGTATTTT. It encodes CASSVLSEASGSTDTQYF.

This chain links TRBV11-2 with TRBJ2-7; D is perhaps TRBD1 (5 bases). Trimming stripped 1 base from V and 6 bases from J, with 10 bases between. Germline loops: CDR1 SGHAT, CDR2 FQNNGV. The CDR3 is 13 residues long. The CDR3 coding sequence is TGTGCCAGCAGCTTAGCTTTAGGGGCCGAGCAGTACTTC. This gives the protein CASSLALGAEQYF.

The chain uses TRBV6-5 and TRBJ1-2; TRBD1 might be the D (6 bases). From germline, CDR1 is MNHEY and CDR2 SVGAGI. Trimming left V 7 bases short and J 8 bases short, with 14 bases between. This CDR3 is 12 amino acids long. The CDR3 DNA is TGTGCCAGCACTACAGGGATTTGGGGCTACACCTTC. Its protein product is CASTTGIWGYTF.

The V gene is TRBV2, the J gene TRBJ2-3, with 7 bases that match TRBD1. In germline, CDR1 is SNHLY, CDR2 FYNNEI. V was pared by 6 bases and J by 1 base, with 4 bases of the junction left unmatched. This CDR3 has 14 amino acids. The CDR3 coding sequence is TGTGCCAGCAGCTCGGGACAGCGCACAGATACGCAGTATTTT. Translated, it gives CASSSGQRTDTQYF. Filled out from reference TRBV2 and TRBJ2-3, the complete variable domain reads EPEVTQTPSHQVTQMGQEVILRCVPISNHLYFYWYRQILGQKVEFLVSFYNNEISEKSEIFDDQFSVERPDGSNFTLKIRSTKLEDSAMYFCASSSGQRTDTQYFGPGTRLTVL.

This sequence joins TRBV5-1 and TRBJ2-5; D is perhaps TRBD2 (6 bases). Per the germline V gene, CDR1 is SGHRS and CDR2 is YFSETQ. This CDR3 is 14 amino acids long. The V end was cut by 4 bases, the J end by 4 bases, with 14 bases between. The CDR3 loop reads CASSAGPGLETQYF. In nucleotides, the CDR3 is TGCGCCAGCAGCGCTGGGCCGGGACTAGAGACCCAGTACTTC.